The rows below give T cell receptor beta chains drawn from one sample of a study of blood T cell repertoires in COVID-19. Clones were sequenced by immunoSEQ multiplex PCR, and TCRdb holds only the in-frame ones, with some missing. The data show roughly 100,000 clones, 81% seen once. Sample: peripheral blood. Every receptor here comes from an older man with acute or convalescent COVID-19. Each CDR3 is given with its conserved first and last residue. A D gene is named only where the DNA matches it firmly. Not every row has a clone size; where given, it reads once, few, many or a size class.

j_call v_call d_call clone_size cdr3_aa cdr3_nt
TRBJ2-7 TRBV20-1 NA NA CSASAPGQALYEQYF TGCAGTGCTAGTGCTCCGGGACAAGCATTATACGAGCAGTACTTC
TRBJ1-6 TRBV10-3 TRBD1 NA CAISDPTGGSSPLHF TGTGCCATCAGTGATCCGACAGGGGGGAGTTCACCCCTCCACTTT
TRBJ1-1 TRBV29-1 NA NA CSVEDRSLNTEAFF TGCAGCGTTGAAGATCGGAGCTTGAACACTGAAGCTTTCTTT
TRBJ1-5 TRBV6-2/TRBV6-3 NA NA CASSYRGLSNQPQHF TGTGCCAGCAGTTACAGGGGACTTAGCAATCAGCCCCAGCATTTT
TRBJ2-7 TRBV29-1 NA NA CSVARWGGTSYEQYF TGCAGCGTTGCCCGGTGGGGTGGGACTTCCTACGAGCAGTACTTC
TRBJ2-6 TRBV18 NA NA CASSPSSQVSGANVLTF TGTGCCAGCTCACCCTCCTCCCAGGTCTCTGGGGCCAACGTCCTGACTTTC
TRBJ1-4 TRBV5-1 NA NA CASSIGQNEKLFF TGCGCCAGCAGCATAGGACAGAATGAAAAACTGTTTTTT
TRBJ2-7 TRBV7-3 NA many CASSLTGRGPYEQYF TGTGCCAGCAGCTTAACAGGGCGGGGACCCTACGAGCAGTACTTC
TRBJ2-2 TRBV5-4 TRBD1 NA CASSLGGTGGAGELFF TGTGCCAGCAGCCTTGGTGGGACAGGGGGCGCCGGGGAGCTGTTTTTT
TRBJ1-3 TRBV7-2 TRBD1 NA CASSFQGAFGNTIYF TGTGCCAGCAGCTTTCAGGGGGCATTCGGAAACACCATATATTTT
TRBJ2-3 TRBV18 NA NA CASSPLSTASTDTQYF TGTGCCAGCTCACCCTTGTCGACAGCTAGCACAGATACGCAGTATTTT
TRBJ2-3 TRBV10-3 TRBD2 NA CAISDLGTSASTDTQYF TGTGCCATCAGTGACCTCGGGACTAGCGCTAGCACAGATACGCAGTATTTT
TRBJ2-3 TRBV4-1 TRBD2 NA CASSQVLAGESTDTQYF TGCGCCAGCAGCCAAGTTCTAGCGGGAGAGAGCACAGATACGCAGTATTTT
TRBJ2-7 TRBV28 NA NA CASSFLNSRGEQYF TGTGCCAGCAGTTTTCTAAACTCCAGGGGCGAGCAGTACTTC
TRBJ1-5 TRBV28 NA NA CASTPAAGLLSNQPQHF TGTGCCAGCACCCCGGCCGCGGGACTTTTAAGCAATCAGCCCCAGCATTTT
TRBJ2-1 TRBV6-2/TRBV6-3 NA NA CASSYLPNEQFF TGTGCCAGCAGTTACCTTCCTAATGAGCAGTTCTTC
TRBJ2-1 TRBV4-1 NA NA CASRESESSYNEQFF TGCGCCAGCCGTGAGAGCGAGAGCTCCTACAATGAGCAGTTCTTC
TRBJ1-6 TRBV28 TRBD1 NA CASQVGTVHNSPLHF TGTGCCAGCCAAGTCGGGACAGTCCATAATTCACCCCTCCACTTT
TRBJ1-3 TRBV7-9 TRBD1 NA CASSLDRAGNTIYF TGTGCCAGCAGCTTGGACAGGGCTGGAAACACCATATATTTT
TRBJ2-1 TRBV5-6 TRBD2 NA CASSLGLAGSYNEQFF TGTGCCAGCAGCTTGGGGTTAGCGGGCTCCTACAATGAGCAGTTCTTC
TRBJ2-1 TRBV19 NA NA CASSIGAGRYNEQFF TGTGCCAGTAGTATAGGGGCGGGAAGGTACAATGAGCAGTTCTTC
TRBJ2-7 TRBV5-1 NA once CASSRPDNEQYF TGCGCCAGCAGCCGACCGGACAACGAGCAGTACTTC
TRBJ2-2 TRBV18 TRBD1 NA CASSPAGQGFTGELFF TGTGCCAGCTCACCTGCCGGACAGGGTTTCACCGGGGAGCTGTTTTTT
TRBJ2-3 TRBV5-1 TRBD1 NA CASSLAGTGGVDTQYF TGCGCCAGCAGCTTGGCCGGGACAGGGGGCGTAGATACGCAGTATTTT
TRBJ1-4 TRBV4-2 TRBD1 NA CASSQGQRDEKLFF TGTGCCAGCAGCCAGGGACAGAGGGACGAAAAACTGTTTTTT
TRBJ1-2 TRBV6-1 TRBD1 NA CASSERRTGGIYGYTF TGTGCCAGCAGTGAAAGGAGGACAGGGGGCATCTATGGCTACACCTTC
TRBJ1-5 TRBV3-1/TRBV3-2 TRBD1 NA CASSPGQGLRYSNQPQHF TGTGCCAGCAGCCCGGGACAGGGTCTTCGATATAGCAATCAGCCCCAGCATTTT
TRBJ2-1 TRBV18 NA NA CASSPPVTSFSYNEQFF TGTGCCAGCTCACCACCGGTTACTAGCTTCTCCTACAATGAGCAGTTCTTC
TRBJ2-7 TRBV28 NA NA CASSPLGAYEQYF TGTGCCAGCAGTCCCCTCGGAGCCTACGAGCAGTACTTC
TRBJ2-7 TRBV5-1 NA NA CASSLRGERSYEQYF TGCGCCAGCAGCTTGAGGGGTGAGCGTTCCTACGAGCAGTACTTC
TRBJ2-1 TRBV2 TRBD2 NA CASSRLAGEYNEQFF TGTGCCAGCAGTCGACTAGCGGGGGAATACAATGAGCAGTTCTTC
TRBJ2-2 TRBV28 NA NA CASSLSGPIAGELFF TGTGCCAGCAGTCTCTCAGGCCCGATAGCCGGGGAGCTGTTTTTT
TRBJ2-1 TRBV11-1 TRBD1 once CASSPRQGSFNEQFF TGTGCCAGCAGCCCCAGACAGGGCTCTTTCAATGAGCAGTTCTTC
TRBJ1-1 TRBV19 NA NA CASSKPGHSFMNTEAFF TGTGCCAGTAGTAAACCGGGACACTCGTTCATGAACACTGAAGCTTTCTTT
TRBJ1-2 TRBV6-5 TRBD1 NA CASSYPGDSGYTF TGTGCCAGCAGTTACCCGGGGGACAGTGGCTACACCTTC
TRBJ2-5 TRBV28 NA NA CASREGQETQYF TGTGCCAGCAGAGAGGGTCAAGAGACCCAGTACTTC
TRBJ2-1 TRBV7-9 NA NA CASSFPGSSYNEQFF TGTGCCAGCAGCTTCCCGGGGAGCTCCTACAATGAGCAGTTCTTC
TRBJ2-1 TRBV29-1 NA NA CSVRSAGEQFF TGCAGCGTAAGAAGCGCTGGTGAGCAGTTCTTC
TRBJ1-3 TRBV7-2 NA NA CASSILGNTIYF TGTGCCAGCAGTATACTCGGAAACACCATATATTTT
TRBJ2-7 TRBV7-2 NA once CASSAQGYEQYF TGTGCCAGCAGCGCCCAGGGGTACGAGCAGTACTTC
TRBJ2-1 TRBV14 TRBD2 once CASSQEGASGNNEQFF TGTGCCAGCAGCCAAGAAGGGGCTAGCGGGAACAATGAGCAGTTCTTC
TRBJ2-1 TRBV5-1 TRBD2 once CASSLVGSGSFRSSYNEQFF TGCGCCAGCAGCTTGGTAGGTAGCGGGAGTTTTAGGAGCTCCTACAATGAGCAGTTCTTC
TRBJ2-7 TRBV2 NA NA CASSQTLTYYEQYF TGTGCCAGCAGCCAAACGCTGACTTATTACGAGCAGTACTTC
TRBJ2-5 TRBV12-3/TRBV12-4 NA NA CASSLSPQETQYF TGTGCCAGCAGTTTATCCCCTCAAGAGACCCAGTACTTC
TRBJ2-5 TRBV11-2 TRBD2 NA CASSTSGEETQYF TGTGCCAGCAGCACGAGCGGGGAAGAGACCCAGTACTTC
TRBJ1-5 TRBV28 TRBD1 few CASSFYGRGRRQPQHF TGTGCCAGCAGTTTCTATGGCAGGGGGCGTAGGCAGCCCCAGCATTTT
TRBJ2-7 TRBV28 NA NA CAIRTPQTYEQYF TGTGCCATCAGAACACCGCAAACCTACGAGCAGTACTTC
TRBJ1-6 TRBV4-3 NA NA CASSVQGSYNSPLHF TGCGCCAGCAGCGTCCAGGGCTCCTATAATTCACCCCTCCACTTT
TRBJ1-5 TRBV29-1 NA NA CSVLDSSNQPQHF TGCAGCGTTCTCGACAGTAGCAATCAGCCCCAGCATTTT
TRBJ2-5 TRBV5-1 TRBD1 NA CATSNWGQSQETQYF TGCGCCACCTCAAATTGGGGACAGAGCCAAGAGACCCAGTACTTC
TRBJ1-2 TRBV28 NA once CASRLNYGYTF TGTGCCAGCAGACTCAACTATGGCTACACCTTC
TRBJ1-2 TRBV9 TRBD1 NA CASSLPQGAPDYGYTF TGTGCCAGCAGCTTACCACAGGGGGCGCCGGACTATGGCTACACCTTC
TRBJ2-7 TRBV29-1 TRBD2 NA CSVGPAGGPAYEQYF TGCAGCGTTGGCCCAGCGGGAGGGCCGGCGTACGAGCAGTACTTC
TRBJ1-2 TRBV10-3 NA many CAISSVLNGYTF TGTGCCATCAGCTCAGTCCTCAATGGCTACACCTTC
TRBJ2-5 TRBV7-2 NA NA CASSFRPRETQYF TGTGCCAGCAGCTTCCGACCCAGGGAGACCCAGTACTTC
TRBJ1-1 TRBV6-5 NA NA CASSLTVSTEAFF TGTGCCAGCAGTCTGACAGTGAGCACTGAAGCTTTCTTT